The 7 T cell receptor beta chains in this list originate from one sample, sequenced in a study of identical twins (dated by TCRdb to the mid-2010s). Library method: 5' RACE. TCRdb names Illumina HiSeq 2000 as the instrument used. TCRdb passed the public sequencing reads through fastp at Q25 and MiXCR, retaining productive beta sequences. Each CDR3 protein gets just one entry, which takes the most common genes and DNA from the rows behind it. For this sample the table gives 420,000 or so distinct CDR3 sequences, of which under 20% were detected only once. The ten biggest clones cover roughly an eighth of the sample. What was sequenced was naive T cells sorted from blood. The cell subset or site label of this sample denotes: cells isolated with a human naive T-cell isolation kit. The receptor source for this set is a man aged 50 or older in good health.

V usage is TRBV20-1 and J usage is TRBJ2-1; perhaps TRBD2 as D (6 bases). Germline V gives CDR1 DFQATT, CDR2 SNEGSKA (reference sequence). The CDR3 consists of 13 residues. V dropped 3 bases and J dropped 6 bases, with 12 bases sitting between them. The CDR3 DNA reads as TGCAGTGCTAGTCTGGAGGGCCCCAATGAGCAGTTCTTC. Protein: CSASLEGPNEQFF.

The chain links TRBV5-4 to TRBJ2-1, with 10 positions matching TRBD2. The CDR3 spans 18 residues. CDR1 SGHNT and CDR2 YYREEE come from the germline V gene (reference sequence). V lost 0 bases, J lost 0 bases, and 6 bases stayed unmatched. The CDR3 reads CASSLGTSGLSSYNEQFF. In DNA form, the CDR3 reads TGTGCCAGCAGCTTGGGGACTAGCGGCTTAAGCTCCTACAATGAGCAGTTCTTC.

The rearrangement uses TRBV7-8 and TRBJ2-1, with 10 bases lining up with TRBD2. CDR3 length equals 17 residues. V dropped 5 bases and J dropped 6; count of bases not matched to a gene: 13. Germline V CDR1 and CDR2: SGHVS, FQNEAQ. The CDR3: CASSQLRTSGVPNEQFF. The CDR3 DNA follows: TGTGCCAGCAGCCAACTCCGTACTAGCGGGGTTCCCAATGAGCAGTTCTTC.

The rearrangement uses TRBV20-1 and TRBJ2-1; TRBD2 matches at 8 bases. CDR1 DFQATT and CDR2 SNEGSKA come from the germline V gene (reference sequence). J gave up 4 bases and V 5 bases, and 13 bases lay outside the gene matches. This CDR3 contains 16 residues. CDR3 region: CSAYVTASGLYNEQFF. The CDR3 bases are TGCAGTGCTTACGTCACGGCTAGCGGGCTTTACAATGAGCAGTTCTTC.

This clonotype was seen more than once but under ten times. The chain recombines TRBV28 with TRBJ2-5; the match to TRBD1 covers 9 bases. V was pared by 5 bases and J by 5 bases, with 9 bases of the junction left unmatched. This CDR3 is built from 15 residues. The V gene's germline CDR1 is MDHEN and CDR2 SYDVKM. Here the CDR3 DNA reads TGTGCCAGCAGTGCCCGGGACAGGGAAAGTGAGACCCAGTACTTC. It yields the protein CASSARDRESETQYF.

This clonotype has a handful of counts. V and J are TRBV5-4 and TRBJ1-1; D uncertain. The CDR3 length is 14 residues. Looked up from germline, CDR1 is SGHNT and CDR2 is YYREEE (reference sequence). V lost 0 bases and J lost 2, with 8 bases in between. As DNA, the CDR3 is TGTGCCAGCAGCTTGGACAGAAGTAACACTGAAGCTTTCTTT. Translating gives CASSLDRSNTEAFF.

This clonotype was found a few times. The rearrangement uses TRBV20-1 and TRBJ2-3, with TRBD2 matching 11 bases. The germline CDR1 and CDR2 sequences are DFQATT and SNEGSKA (reference sequence). V shed 1 base, J shed 4 bases, and the junction held 7 bases outside the gene matches. The CDR3 sequence is 16 residues long. CDR3 sequence reads: CSARVPGLADPDTQYF. Here the CDR3 DNA reads TGCAGTGCTAGAGTTCCGGGACTAGCGGACCCAGATACGCAGTATTTT.